Below are 30 T cell receptor beta chains sequenced from a single sample in a study of blood T cell repertoires in COVID-19. The method was immunoSEQ multiplex PCR; TCRdb's version includes in-frame clones alone and lacks a portion of them. The sample has roughly 80,000 clones, approximately 80% seen once; the top ten hold roughly 13%. The sample consisted of peripheral blood. The source is a human donor in a cohort sampled during active COVID-19.

The rearrangement links TRBV6-1 to TRBJ1-3; D not certain. The germline V gene encodes CDR1 MNHNS and CDR2 SASEGT. The length of the CDR3 is 14 residues. With 0 bases removed from V and 3 bases from J, the gap between germline ends came to 6 bases. The chain's CDR3 is CASSEASFGNTIYF. The CDR3 DNA sequence: TGTGCCAGCAGTGAAGCTTCCTTTGGAAACACCATATATTTT.

The chain recombines TRBV12-3 or TRBV12-4 with TRBJ2-7; possible D gene TRBD1, 6 bases. The CDR3 totals 13 residues. Trimming cost V 6 bases and J 0 bases, with 9 bases left between them. CDR3 in DNA: TGTGCCAGCAGCCGGGACACCTCCTACGAGCAGTACTTC. Translated: CASSRDTSYEQYF.

The rearrangement links TRBV6-5 to TRBJ2-5; TRBD1 matches at 8 bases. Trimming removed 6 bases from V and 2 bases from J; junction bases left unmatched: 5. This CDR3 is built from 14 residues. Germline CDR1 is MNHEY and CDR2 is SVGAGI. The CDR3 DNA is TGTGCCAGCAGCAGGACAGGGTTTCAAGAGACCCAGTACTTC. This gives the protein CASSRTGFQETQYF.

The chain carries TRBV19 and TRBJ2-1; 9 nucleotides align to TRBD1. Germline CDR1 and CDR2: LNHDA and SQIVND (reference sequence). This CDR3 has 16 residues. V trimming: 4 bases; J trimming: 1 base; junction bases outside the gene matches: 5. CDR3 region: CASSNTGTGSYNEQFF. DNA of the CDR3: TGTGCCAGTAGTAATACCGGGACAGGGTCCTACAATGAGCAGTTCTTC.

The chain is built from TRBV5-5 and TRBJ2-3, with D possibly TRBD2 on 6 matching bases. Germline CDR1 and CDR2: SGHKS and YYEKEE (reference sequence). V was trimmed by 0 bases and J by 3 bases, leaving 11 bases between them. This CDR3 is built from 15 residues. The CDR3 is CASSLAGGLTDTQYF. The CDR3 DNA is TGTGCCAGCAGCTTGGCCGGGGGTCTTACAGATACGCAGTATTTT.

This clone appeared once. The chain employs TRBV5-1 and TRBJ2-2; tentatively, D is TRBD1 (5 bases). This CDR3 region has 15 residues. The V gene's germline CDR1 is SGHRS and CDR2 YFSETQ. V gave up 1 base and J gave up 1 base, with 8 bases separating them. CDR3 bases: TGCGCCAGCAGCTTGCTCCAGGGGAACACCGGGGAGCTGTTTTTT. Amino acid sequence: CASSLLQGNTGELFF.

The V call is TRBV19, the J call TRBJ1-6; D not resolved. The CDR3 has 12 amino acids. V lost 1 base, J lost 9 bases, and 4 bases lay in between. Germline V CDR1 and CDR2: LNHDA, SQIVND (reference sequence). CDR3 coding DNA: TGTGCCAGTAGTATAGGAGCTTCACCCCTCCACTTT. It is translated as CASSIGASPLHF.

The chain couples TRBV12-5 to TRBJ1-1, with no clear D. The CDR3 totals 14 residues. CDR1 and CDR2 from the germline V gene are LGHNT and FRNRAP. Trimming removed 1 base at V and 5 bases at J, with 11 bases between. The CDR3 loop reads CASGLEPGVTEAFF. Written as DNA, the CDR3 is TGTGCTAGTGGTTTGGAACCCGGGGTGACTGAAGCTTTCTTT.

The V gene is TRBV11-2, the J gene TRBJ2-7, with 10 bases fitting TRBD1. The CDR3 has 15 residues. The germline CDR1 and CDR2 sequences are SGHAT and FQNNGV. J lost 6 bases, V lost 4 bases, and 9 bases had no gene match. The CDR3 nucleotides read TGTGCCAGCAGCTACGCCGACAGGGGGCTGTCCGAGCAGTACTTC. Protein sequence: CASSYADRGLSEQYF. The full variable domain, rest sourced from reference TRBV11-2 and TRBJ2-7, is EAGVAQSPRYKIIEKRQSVAFWCNPISGHATLYWYQQILGQGPKLLIQFQNNGVVDDSQLPKDRFSAERLKGVDSTLKIQPAKLEDSAVYLCASSYADRGLSEQYFGPGTRLTVT.

This clone was detected only once. The rearrangement joins TRBV4-1 to TRBJ2-3, with 12 positions matching TRBD2. V lost 1 base and J lost 1; bases outside the gene matches: 3. The CDR3 runs 17 residues. Germline V gene sequence: CDR1 MGHRA, CDR2 YSYEKL. CDR3 residues: CASSQGRLAGGTDTQYF. CDR3 DNA sequence: TGCGCCAGCAGCCAAGGCCGACTAGCGGGGGGCACAGATACGCAGTATTTT.

The genes are TRBV10-1 and TRBJ2-2; D call uncertain. Per the germline V gene, CDR1 is WNHNN and CDR2 is SYGVQD (reference sequence). The CDR3 covers 14 residues. V was cut by 2 bases and J by 2 bases, with 6 bases left in between. DNA of the CDR3: TGCGCCAGCAGTGAGGCTAAAAACACCGGGGAGCTGTTTTTT. This sequence encodes CASSEAKNTGELFF.

The gene calls are TRBV11-2 and TRBJ2-5, with 16 bases fitting TRBD2. With V trimmed by 5 bases and J by 5 bases, 8 bases remained unmatched. The CDR3 covers 17 residues. The V gene's germline CDR1 is SGHAT and CDR2 FQNNGV. As DNA, the CDR3 is TGTGCCAGCAGCCGTCCGGGACTAGCGGGGGGGCGGGAGACCCAGTACTTC. It codes for CASSRPGLAGGRETQYF.

V is TRBV9 and J is TRBJ2-7, with D possibly matching TRBD2 (7 bases). Germline lookup yields CDR1 SGDLS and CDR2 YYNGEE. V dropped 1 base and J dropped 4 bases, with 21 bases sitting between them. The CDR3 covers 17 residues. Here the CDR3 DNA reads TGTGCCAGCAGCGTATCAGGGGAGGGCGGGGGCCCTTACGAGCAGTACTTC. Protein product: CASSVSGEGGGPYEQYF.

The V call is TRBV7-3, the J call TRBJ2-1, with TRBD2 as a possible D gene (6 bases). In germline, CDR1 is SGHTA, CDR2 FQGTGA. The CDR3 sequence is 15 residues long. V lost 3 bases to trimming and J lost 1 base, with 10 bases between them. The CDR3 nucleotides are TGTGCCAGCAGCTTGTTCGCGGGGTCCTACAATGAGCAGTTCTTC. Encoded protein: CASSLFAGSYNEQFF.

The chain employs TRBV7-8 and TRBJ2-5; 8 bases are a match to TRBD1. The CDR3 runs to 12 residues. V lost 5 bases and J lost 6; bases outside the gene matches: 2. In germline, CDR1 is SGHVS, CDR2 FQNEAQ. The CDR3: CASSTGGQTQYF. The CDR3 DNA sequence: TGTGCCAGCAGCACAGGGGGGCAGACCCAGTACTTC.

This clone occurred a few times. The rearrangement links TRBV5-4 to TRBJ2-1; 9 bases are a match to TRBD1. Germline V gene data show CDR1 as SGHNT and CDR2 as YYREEE (reference sequence). Unmatched junction bases numbered 17, after V lost 2 bases and J lost 8 bases. This CDR3 is 18 amino acids long. CDR3 sequence reads: CASSFPPFKQGARDEQFF. As DNA, the CDR3 is TGTGCCAGCAGCTTTCCCCCCTTCAAACAGGGGGCTCGGGATGAGCAGTTCTTC.

The V call is TRBV28, the J call TRBJ1-1, with TRBD1 as a possible D gene (5 bases). V lost 4 bases, J lost 5 bases, and 20 bases lay in between. Germline CDR1 is MDHEN and CDR2 is SYDVKM. The CDR3 has 16 amino acids. The DNA of the CDR3 is TGTGCCAGCAGTTCGACTTTAATCAGGGTGCGAACTGAAGCTTTCTTT. Translating it yields CASSSTLIRVRTEAFF.

The V call is TRBV6-4, the J call TRBJ1-5, with D possibly being TRBD1 (5 bases). Trimming removed 7 bases at V and 0 bases at J, with 16 bases between. Germline V lookup: CDR1 MRHNA, CDR2 SNTAGT. CDR3 length equals 16 residues. The CDR3 is CASKIEQVYSNQPQHF. The CDR3 DNA reads as TGTGCCAGCAAGATTGAACAGGTCTATAGCAATCAGCCCCAGCATTTT.

The chain carries TRBV19 and TRBJ2-2, with TRBD1 as a possible D gene (6 bases). The CDR3 sequence is 13 residues long. Trimming took off 4 bases at V and 6 bases at J, with 9 bases between the two ends. Germline loops: CDR1 LNHDA, CDR2 SQIVND (reference sequence). The CDR3 DNA reads as TGTGCCAGTAGTACACAGGGTTCCGGGGAGCTGTTTTTT. As protein: CASSTQGSGELFF.

CDR3 amino acids: CACQWTVRITDTQYF. The CDR3 DNA reads as TGTGCCTGCCAATGGACTGTTCGGATCACAGATACGCAGTATTTT. This chain uses TRBV30 with TRBJ2-3, with TRBD2 as a possible D gene (5 bases). The CDR3 extends over 15 amino acids. The germline V and J ends were trimmed by 6 bases and 2 bases, with 18 bases remaining between them. Germline CDR1 and CDR2: GTSNPN and SVGIG (reference sequence).

The gene calls are TRBV7-9 and TRBJ1-6; possible D gene TRBD1, 6 bases. Germline V gene lookup returns CDR1 SEHNR and CDR2 FQNEAQ (reference sequence). The CDR3 spans 15 residues. The V end was cut by 0 bases, the J end by 5 bases, with 8 bases between. The CDR3 DNA reads as TGTGCCAGCAGCTTAGCTGGGGGCAATAATTCACCCCTCCACTTT. This sequence encodes CASSLAGGNNSPLHF.

The chain combines TRBV5-1 with TRBJ1-6; D is possibly TRBD1 (6 bases). The germline gives CDR1 SGHRS, CDR2 YFSETQ. The V and J ends lost 5 bases and 7 bases respectively, with 16 bases between them. The CDR3 covers 15 residues. In DNA form, the CDR3 reads TGCGCCAGCAGGGTCGAGGGGACACCCAATTCACCCCTCCACTTT. Amino acid sequence: CASRVEGTPNSPLHF.

The chain uses TRBV27 and TRBJ1-1; a weak D match, TRBD1 (5 bases). CDR3 length: 13 amino acids. The V end was cut by 6 bases, the J end by 1 base, with 9 bases between. Germline V gene lookup returns CDR1 MNHEY and CDR2 SMNVEV (reference sequence). The CDR3 DNA follows: TGTGCCAGCAGCCATACAGGGAACACTGAAGCTTTCTTT. It codes for CASSHTGNTEAFF.

The chain joins TRBV29-1 to TRBJ2-1; 10 bases match TRBD1. The CDR3 has 12 residues. From germline, CDR1 is SQVTM and CDR2 ANQGSEA. V was clipped by 7 bases and J by 4 bases; unmatched bases: 1. The CDR3 DNA sequence: TGCAGCGGGGACAGGGGATACAATGAGCAGTTCTTC. This sequence encodes CSGDRGYNEQFF.

V usage is TRBV9 and J usage is TRBJ1-4, with a weak D call TRBD1 (5 bases). CDR1 SGDLS and CDR2 YYNGEE come from the germline V gene. Trimming stripped 4 bases from V and 3 bases from J, with 13 bases between. The CDR3 totals 15 residues. CDR3 residues: CASSPRKGANEKLFF. The DNA of the CDR3 is TGTGCCAGCAGCCCAAGGAAAGGGGCTAATGAAAAACTGTTTTTT. Full variable domain (outside the CDR3, taken from reference TRBV9 and TRBJ1-4): DSGVTQTPKHLITATGQRVTLRCSPRSGDLSVYWYQQSLDQGLQFLIQYYNGEERAKGNILERFSAQQFPDLHSELNLSSLELGDSALYFCASSPRKGANEKLFFGSGTQLSVL.

Sample share makes this clone medium-sized. The rearrangement uses TRBV28 and TRBJ1-1; perhaps TRBD1 as D (6 bases). Deletions cut 2 bases from V and 0 bases from J, with 10 bases between. Germline assignment: CDR1 MDHEN and CDR2 SYDVKM. CDR3 length: 15 amino acids. In DNA form, the CDR3 reads TGTGCCAGCAGTTTAATTCAGGGGCTGAACACTGAAGCTTTCTTT. Protein sequence: CASSLIQGLNTEAFF.

This clone was detected a few times. The chain links TRBV29-1 to TRBJ2-1, with 7 bases lining up with TRBD2. The CDR3 sequence is 11 residues long. The germline V gene encodes CDR1 SQVTM and CDR2 ANQGSEA. V lost 6 bases to trimming and J lost 6 bases; unmatched junction nucleotides: 2. CDR3 nucleotides: TGCAGCGTCGGACTAGTCAATGAGCAGTTCTTC. It yields the protein CSVGLVNEQFF.

CDR3 region: CSVVDSPFQETQYF. The CDR3 nucleotides are TGCAGCGTGGTGGACAGTCCTTTTCAAGAGACCCAGTACTTC. The chain combines TRBV29-1 with TRBJ2-5, with D possibly TRBD1 on 6 matching bases. The CDR3 spans 14 residues. CDR1 and CDR2 (germline): SQVTM, ANQGSEA. V lost 6 bases to trimming and J lost 2 bases, with 16 bases between them.

This rearrangement joins TRBV7-9 to TRBJ2-3; 10 bases map to TRBD1. The trim removed 1 base at V and 4 bases at J, leaving 8 bases unmatched. The CDR3 extends over 17 amino acids. Germline-derived CDR1 and CDR2 are SEHNR and FQNEAQ (reference sequence). CDR3 amino acids: CASSLVQGQGKADTQYF. CDR3 coding DNA: TGTGCCAGCAGCTTAGTCCAGGGACAGGGGAAGGCAGATACGCAGTATTTT.

This chain uses TRBV28 with TRBJ1-5; D remains unclear. Germline loops: CDR1 MDHEN, CDR2 SYDVKM. CDR3 length equals 15 residues. Trimming cost V 2 bases and J 6 bases, with 14 bases left between them. The CDR3 loop is CASSLGWSMLQPQHF. CDR3 coding DNA: TGTGCCAGCAGTTTAGGTTGGTCTATGCTTCAGCCCCAGCATTTT. Together with reference TRBV28 and TRBJ1-5, the CDR3 gives the full variable domain: DVKVTQSSRYLVKRTGEKVFLECVQDMDHENMFWYRQDPGLGLRLIYFSYDVKMKEKGDIPEGYSVSREKKERFSLILESASTNQTSMYLCASSLGWSMLQPQHFGDGTRLSIL.